A single sample gave rise to the 20 T cell receptor beta chains below, sequenced in a study of cytomegalovirus exposure and HLA in healthy donors. With 60 Vbeta and 13 Jbeta primers, the PCR was carried out. Repertoires were generated with immunoSEQ multiplex PCR, while TCRdb's copy carries only in-frame clones and drops some. The repertoire holds 160,000 or so clones, roughly 80% seen once, with approximately 1.5% in the top ten. Specimen: PBMCs. The receptors were sampled from a male donor in good health and CMV-seronegative.

The chain has TRBV18 and TRBJ1-1; D remains unclear. The CDR3 runs 14 residues. Germline-derived CDR1 and CDR2 are KGHSH and LQKENI. V shed 0 bases and J shed 1 base, with 6 bases lying between them. The CDR3 here is CASSPPARNTEAFF. The CDR3 DNA reads TGTGCCAGCTCACCACCGGCCAGGAACACTGAAGCTTTCTTT.

This chain uses TRBV6-5 with TRBJ1-2; 9 bases align to TRBD1. The trim removed 6 bases at V and 8 bases at J, leaving 7 bases unmatched. Germline lookup yields CDR1 MNHEY and CDR2 SVGAGI. The length of the CDR3 is 13 residues. The CDR3 nucleotides read TGTGCCAGCAGGGAGGGACAGGGTCGCGGCTACACCTTC. Translated: CASREGQGRGYTF.

J is TRBJ1-3 and V is TRBV4-2; 9 bases map to TRBD1. The CDR3 has 18 residues. CDR1 LGHNA and CDR2 YNFKEQ come from the germline V gene. V was clipped by 4 bases and J by 0 bases; unmatched bases: 10. CDR3 nucleotides: TGTGCCAGCAGCCGCTCTCTTCCGGGACAGGGCTCTGGAAACACCATATATTTT. Translating it yields CASSRSLPGQGSGNTIYF.

The rearrangement links TRBV4-3 to TRBJ2-3; 11 bases are shared with TRBD2. The germline CDR1 and CDR2 sequences are LGHNA and YSLEER. J was trimmed by 5 bases and V by 4 bases; bases with no gene match: 5. The CDR3 is 15 amino acids. CDR3 region: CASSLSGGAGDTQYF. The CDR3 coding sequence is TGCGCCAGCAGCCTTAGCGGGGGGGCCGGAGATACGCAGTATTTT.

The V and J genes are TRBV5-1 and TRBJ2-3; 7 positions match TRBD1. The trim removed 1 base at V and 6 bases at J, leaving 5 bases unmatched. The CDR3 consists of 14 residues. From germline, CDR1 is SGHRS and CDR2 YFSETQ. The CDR3 nucleotides are TGCGCCAGCAGCTTGACAGGGGAGTATGATACGCAGTATTTT. Translated: CASSLTGEYDTQYF.

CDR3 sequence: CASSPGQTRYSNQPQHF. CDR3 coding DNA: TGTGCCAGCAGCCCCGGACAGACGAGATATAGCAATCAGCCCCAGCATTTT. The genes are TRBV7-8 and TRBJ1-5; D might be TRBD1 (6 bases). Trimming stripped 5 bases from V and 0 bases from J, with 17 bases between. CDR1 is SGHVS and CDR2 is FQNEAQ in the germline V gene. CDR3 size: 17 residues. Together with reference TRBV7-8 and TRBJ1-5, the CDR3 gives the full variable domain: GAGVSQSPRYKVAKRGQDVALRCDPISGHVSLFWYQQALGQGPEFLTYFQNEAQLDKSGLPSDRFFAERPEGSVSTLKIQRTQQEDSAVYLCASSPGQTRYSNQPQHFGDGTRLSIL.

The chain links TRBV5-6 to TRBJ2-7; 8 nucleotides match TRBD2. Losses at the gene ends were 5 bases for V and 4 bases for J; bases not matched to a gene: 5. This CDR3 contains 13 residues. CDR1 and CDR2 from the germline V gene are SGHDT and YYEEEE. The CDR3 spells CASSAGGLYEQYF. In nucleotides, the CDR3 is TGTGCCAGCAGTGCGGGAGGCCTTTACGAGCAGTACTTC.

This chain joins TRBV28 and TRBJ2-1; a possible D gene is TRBD1 (7 bases). V was clipped by 5 bases and J by 7 bases, with 15 bases between them. Germline V gene data show CDR1 as MDHEN and CDR2 as SYDVKM. This CDR3 region has 14 residues. The DNA of the CDR3 is TGTGCCAGCAGTGAGAGACAGGGAGGAAATGAGCAGTTCTTC. Translated: CASSERQGGNEQFF.

The rearrangement links TRBV5-1 to TRBJ1-2; the D gene is possibly TRBD1 (6 bases). The V end lost 5 bases, the J end lost 0 bases, and 17 bases lay between the germline ends. Germline V CDR1 and CDR2: SGHRS, YFSETQ. CDR3 size: 16 residues. DNA of the CDR3: TGCGCCAGCAGTCAGAGACAGGACTCATCTAACTATGGCTACACCTTC. Protein sequence: CASSQRQDSSNYGYTF.

The V gene is TRBV5-5, the J gene TRBJ2-7; no reliable D call. Trimming removed 6 bases from V and 3 bases from J, with 10 bases in between. Germline CDR1 SGHKS, CDR2 YYEKEE (reference sequence). CDR3 length: 12 amino acids. CDR3 in DNA: TGTGCCAGCATTTCGGCGGACTACGAGCAGTACTTC. Protein: CASISADYEQYF.

The count of this clone is one. This chain connects TRBV27 to TRBJ2-4; the match to TRBD2 covers 9 bases. CDR1 and CDR2 (germline): MNHEY, SMNVEV (reference sequence). V shed 5 bases, J shed 1 base, and the junction held 9 bases outside the gene matches. The CDR3 contains 17 residues. The CDR3 reads CASSVNGLAGAKNIQYF. CDR3 nucleotide sequence: TGTGCCAGCAGTGTTAACGGGCTAGCGGGGGCCAAAAACATTCAGTACTTC.

This clone was seen more than once but under ten times. This rearrangement joins TRBV15 to TRBJ2-3; TRBD2 aligns across 7 bases. Trimming cost V 5 bases and J 0 bases; bases outside gene matches: 5. This CDR3 region has 15 residues. Germline loops: CDR1 LNHNV, CDR2 YYDKDF (reference sequence). This CDR3 is CATSLSGTSTDTQYF. In DNA form, the CDR3 reads TGTGCCACCAGCCTAAGCGGGACTAGCACAGATACGCAGTATTTT.

The chain links TRBV19 to TRBJ2-3; maybe TRBD2 (5 bases). This CDR3 spans 13 amino acids. V was cut by 6 bases and J by 11 bases, with 18 bases left in between. Looked up from germline, CDR1 is LNHDA and CDR2 is SQIVND (reference sequence). CDR3 sequence: CASRRAPQSVQYF. The CDR3 nucleotides read TGTGCCAGTAGGAGGGCCCCTCAGAGTGTGCAGTATTTT.

This clone was counted only a few times. The chain recombines TRBV7-9 with TRBJ1-4; TRBD1 aligns across 7 bases. Germline CDR1 is SEHNR and CDR2 is FQNEAQ (reference sequence). This CDR3 contains 15 residues. The V segment lost 5 bases and the J segment 4 bases; nucleotides outside the gene matches: 7. The CDR3 protein is CASSERDSINEKLFF. The CDR3 DNA reads TGTGCCAGCAGCGAGAGGGACAGCATTAATGAAAAACTGTTTTTT.

In nucleotides, the CDR3 is TGTGCCACCCGGTCCTGGGTCGGGCGGGGGACGAACACCGGGGAGCTGTTTTTT. This sequence encodes CATRSWVGRGTNTGELFF. The J gene is TRBJ2-2, the V gene TRBV10-3; 7 bases are shared with TRBD2. The germline V gene has CDR1 ENHRY and CDR2 SYGVKD. This CDR3 is 18 amino acids long. V shed 10 bases, J shed 0 bases, and the junction held 17 bases outside the gene matches.

The chain combines TRBV5-1 with TRBJ2-3, with 9 bases that match TRBD1. Per the germline V gene, CDR1 is SGHRS and CDR2 is YFSETQ. This CDR3 region has 13 residues. V lost 5 bases and J lost 5; bases outside the gene matches: 3. The CDR3 DNA reads TGCGCCAGCAGAACGACAGGGGGAGATACGCAGTATTTT. Its translation is CASRTTGGDTQYF.

The V gene is TRBV29-1, the J gene TRBJ2-1; TRBD1 agrees at 10 bases. Germline V lookup: CDR1 SQVTM, CDR2 ANQGSEA. CDR3 length: 14 residues. With V trimmed by 3 bases and J by 9 bases, 8 bases remained unmatched. CDR3 sequence reads: CSVDTGTGDGEQFF. The CDR3 DNA is TGCAGCGTTGACACCGGGACAGGGGACGGTGAGCAGTTCTTC.

Only a few counts were recorded for this clone. CDR3 region: CASSVGQGTDTQYF. CDR3 nucleotides: TGTGCCAGCAGCGTAGGACAGGGGACAGATACGCAGTATTTT. The chain couples TRBV9 to TRBJ2-3; 8 positions agree with TRBD1. Germline CDR1 SGDLS, CDR2 YYNGEE. This CDR3 comprises 14 residues. V shed 0 bases and J 3 bases; nucleotides not matched to a gene: 0.

This chain joins TRBV21-1 and TRBJ2-2; TRBD1 was called by the table and not checked on the DNA. TRBV21-1 is a documented pseudogene. The CDR3 covers 16 residues. The CDR3 DNA reads TGTGCCAGCAGCAAAGCTGAACAGAGGAACACCGGGGAGCTGTTTTTT. Protein: CASSKAEQRNTGELFF.

This chain joins TRBV6-4 and TRBJ1-5, with D possibly TRBD1 on 5 matching bases. This CDR3 is 13 amino acids long. CDR1 MRHNA and CDR2 SNTAGT come from the germline V gene. V lost 5 bases and J lost 3, with 8 bases in between. CDR3 loop: CASSLDNNQPQHF. The CDR3 DNA is TGTGCCAGCAGTCTGGACAACAATCAGCCCCAGCATTTT.